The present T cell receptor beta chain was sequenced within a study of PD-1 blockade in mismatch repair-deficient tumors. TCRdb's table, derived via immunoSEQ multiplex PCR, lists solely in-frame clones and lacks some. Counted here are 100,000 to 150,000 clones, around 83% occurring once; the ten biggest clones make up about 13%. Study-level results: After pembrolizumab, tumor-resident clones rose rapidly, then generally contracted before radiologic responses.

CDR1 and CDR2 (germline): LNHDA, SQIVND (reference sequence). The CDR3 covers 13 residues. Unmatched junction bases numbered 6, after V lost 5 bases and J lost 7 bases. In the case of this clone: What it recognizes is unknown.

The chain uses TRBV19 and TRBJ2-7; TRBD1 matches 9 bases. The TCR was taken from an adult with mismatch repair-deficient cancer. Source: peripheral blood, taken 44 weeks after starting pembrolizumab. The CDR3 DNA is TGTGCCAGTAGTCCGACGACAGGGGGGGAGCAGTACTTC. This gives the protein CASSPTTGGEQYF.